Each of the 23 T cell receptor beta chains below was sequenced from the same sample in a study of blood T cell repertoires in COVID-19. Sequenced by immunoSEQ multiplex PCR; TCRdb stores in-frame clones only, minus some. The sample carries over 200,000 clones, approximately 82% recorded once. The sample was PBMCs or T cells enriched from blood (not recorded which). These receptors all stem from a man aged 40-49 years who had recovered from COVID-19.

CDR3 nucleotide sequence: TGTGCCAGCAGCTTAGTGGCAGGGAATGAAGCTTTCTTT. Amino acid sequence: CASSLVAGNEAFF. The rearrangement links TRBV7-6 to TRBJ1-1, with D possibly TRBD1 on 5 matching bases. V lost 1 base, J lost 7 bases, and 10 bases lay in between. CDR1 and CDR2 (germline): SGHVS, FNYEAQ. The CDR3 runs to 13 residues.

The rearrangement joins TRBV28 to TRBJ2-2, with 8 bases fitting TRBD1. V lost 7 bases and J lost 3; bases outside the gene matches: 10. The CDR3 contains 16 residues. Per germline, CDR1 MDHEN and CDR2 SYDVKM. Here the CDR3 DNA reads TGTGCCAGCACCTCGATCGGACAGGGCCACACCGGGGAGCTGTTTTTT. Amino acid sequence: CASTSIGQGHTGELFF. The complete variable domain, with remaining parts taken from reference TRBV28 and TRBJ2-2, reads DVKVTQSSRYLVKRTGEKVFLECVQDMDHENMFWYRQDPGLGLRLIYFSYDVKMKEKGDIPEGYSVSREKKERFSLILESASTNQTSMYLCASTSIGQGHTGELFFGEGSRLTVL.

The chain joins TRBV3-1 (or the pseudogene TRBV3-2) to TRBJ1-5; D remains unclear. This CDR3 region has 14 residues. Germline V gene sequence: CDR1 LGHDT, CDR2 YNNKEL (reference sequence). Trimming took 1 base from V and 5 from J, leaving 9 bases between them. The CDR3 loop is CASSQALDYQPQHF. The CDR3 nucleotides are TGTGCCAGCAGCCAAGCTCTAGACTATCAGCCCCAGCATTTT.

V gene TRBV12-3 or TRBV12-4 combines with J gene TRBJ1-1; D may be TRBD1 (5 bases). This CDR3 comprises 13 residues. V shed 8 bases and J shed 2 bases, with 12 bases lying between them. This CDR3 reads CASSRTTNTEAFF. CDR3 sequence (DNA): TGTGCCAGCTCTAGGACAACCAACACTGAAGCTTTCTTT.

V is TRBV28 and J is TRBJ2-2; D remains unclear. Germline lookup yields CDR1 MDHEN and CDR2 SYDVKM. The CDR3 extends over 15 amino acids. V dropped 2 bases and J dropped 0 bases, with 7 bases sitting between them. The CDR3 reads CASSLPVANTGELFF. The CDR3 DNA reads TGTGCCAGCAGTTTACCGGTAGCGAACACCGGGGAGCTGTTTTTT.

V gene TRBV4-1 combines with J gene TRBJ2-7, with TRBD2 matching over 8 bases. Trimming cost V 4 bases and J 0 bases; bases outside gene matches: 5. CDR3 length: 15 residues. Germline V gives CDR1 MGHRA, CDR2 YSYEKL. The CDR3 loop is CASSLTSGSSYEQYF. The CDR3, as DNA: TGCGCCAGCAGCCTTACTAGCGGCAGCTCCTACGAGCAGTACTTC.

The rearrangement links TRBV4-1 to TRBJ1-6, with unresolved D. Trimming cost V 1 base and J 0 bases, with 4 bases left between them. Germline CDR1 is MGHRA and CDR2 is YSYEKL. This CDR3 region has 15 residues. CDR3 region: CASSQGGSYNSPLHF. DNA for the CDR3: TGCGCCAGCAGCCAAGGAGGCTCCTATAATTCACCCCTCCACTTT.

This chain joins TRBV11-3 and TRBJ1-1; 7 bases align to TRBD1. Germline assignment: CDR1 SGHNT and CDR2 YENEEA. V gave up 4 bases and J gave up 12 bases; unmatched junction bases: 8. The CDR3 has 12 residues. The chain's CDR3 is CASSSDDRAPFF. DNA of the CDR3: TGTGCCAGCAGCTCCGACGACAGGGCTCCTTTCTTT.

The chain combines TRBV5-4 with TRBJ2-5, with 9 bases fitting TRBD2. The CDR3 is made up of 14 amino acids. CDR1 SGHNT and CDR2 YYREEE come from the germline V gene (reference sequence). V was clipped by 3 bases and J by 2 bases; unmatched bases: 2. The CDR3 protein is CASSSSGDQETQYF. The CDR3, as DNA: TGTGCCAGCAGCTCTAGCGGGGATCAAGAGACCCAGTACTTC.

The V gene is TRBV19, the J gene TRBJ2-7; D may be TRBD1 (8 bases). V lost 2 bases, J lost 2 bases, and 13 bases lay in between. The CDR3 runs 15 residues. Germline lookup yields CDR1 LNHDA and CDR2 SQIVND (reference sequence). The CDR3 is CASSITGGVPYEQYF. The CDR3 DNA reads TGTGCCAGTAGTATAACAGGGGGGGTTCCCTACGAGCAGTACTTC. Full variable domain (remainder filled in from reference TRBV19 and TRBJ2-7): DGGITQSPKYLFRKEGQNVTLSCEQNLNHDAMYWYRQDPGQGLRLIYYSQIVNDFQKGDIAEGYSVSREKKESFPLTVTSAQKNPTAFYLCASSITGGVPYEQYFGPGTRLTVT.

The V and J genes are TRBV19 and TRBJ2-3, with TRBD2 identical over 13 bases. Germline loops: CDR1 LNHDA, CDR2 SQIVND (reference sequence). Trimming cost V 4 bases and J 6 bases; bases outside gene matches: 4. The CDR3 runs to 15 residues. CDR3 in DNA: TGTGCCAGTAGTAAGGGACTAGCGGGGATGGATACGCAGTATTTT. This sequence encodes CASSKGLAGMDTQYF.

The chain is built from TRBV19 and TRBJ1-5; 9 bases align to TRBD1. The trim removed 6 bases at V and 0 bases at J, leaving 12 bases unmatched. This CDR3 region has 18 residues. Germline V gene lookup returns CDR1 LNHDA and CDR2 SQIVND (reference sequence). The CDR3 region has the DNA TGTGCCAGTAGGGAACCCGACAGGGGGGGATATAGCAATCAGCCCCAGCATTTT. It codes for CASREPDRGGYSNQPQHF. Full variable domain (remainder filled in from reference TRBV19 and TRBJ1-5): DGGITQSPKYLFRKEGQNVTLSCEQNLNHDAMYWYRQDPGQGLRLIYYSQIVNDFQKGDIAEGYSVSREKKESFPLTVTSAQKNPTAFYLCASREPDRGGYSNQPQHFGDGTRLSIL.

The J gene is TRBJ2-3, the V gene TRBV13, with a possible D match to TRBD2 (7 bases). This CDR3 has 20 amino acids. From germline, CDR1 is PRHDT and CDR2 FYEKMQ (reference sequence). V dropped 1 base and J dropped 5 bases, with 28 bases sitting between them. The CDR3 here is CASSLERSTSGGGGLDTQYF. CDR3 coding DNA: TGTGCCAGCAGCTTAGAGCGCTCTACGAGCGGTGGGGGGGGCCTAGATACGCAGTATTTT.

The chain carries TRBV6-2 or TRBV6-3 and TRBJ1-5, with TRBD1 matching over 11 bases. Unmatched junction bases numbered 7, after V lost 4 bases and J lost 2 bases. Germline V gene sequence: CDR1 MNHEY, CDR2 SVGEGT. The CDR3 extends over 17 amino acids. The CDR3 region has the DNA TGTGCCAGCAGTTCGGGACAGGGGGTTATGGGCAATCAGCCCCAGCATTTT. Protein product: CASSSGQGVMGNQPQHF.

The CDR3 spells CASSYRGTNSPLHF. The CDR3 bases are TGTGCCAGCAGCTACAGGGGTACAAATTCACCCCTCCACTTT. The chain combines TRBV3-1 (or the pseudogene TRBV3-2) with TRBJ1-6; 7 positions match TRBD1. This CDR3 is 14 amino acids long. CDR1 is LGHDT, CDR2 YNNKEL, per germline (reference sequence). V was pared by 5 bases and J by 7 bases, with 5 bases of the junction left unmatched.

The chain combines TRBV19 with TRBJ1-5; a weak D match, TRBD1 (5 bases). The CDR3 runs 14 residues. Germline V lookup: CDR1 LNHDA, CDR2 SQIVND (reference sequence). Trimming took off 5 bases at V and 4 bases at J, with 12 bases between the two ends. The CDR3 loop is CASSSEGRNQPQHF. As DNA, the CDR3 is TGTGCCAGTAGTTCGGAGGGACGGAATCAGCCCCAGCATTTT.

The chain joins TRBV7-7 to TRBJ2-7, with TRBD1 as a possible D gene (7 bases). Germline V gene lookup returns CDR1 SSHAT and CDR2 FNYEAQ (reference sequence). V lost 0 bases, J lost 6 bases, and 18 bases lay in between. The CDR3 consists of 16 residues. The CDR3 DNA reads TGTGCCAGCAGCTTAGCCCCGACAGGGCCCGGGAGCGAGCAGTACTTC. It yields the protein CASSLAPTGPGSEQYF.

This clone was picked up one time. This chain links TRBV10-2 with TRBJ1-3; D remains unclear. Trimming left V 2 bases short and J 5 bases short, with 13 bases between. Germline values: CDR1 WSHSY, CDR2 SAAADI. The CDR3 loop spans 15 amino acids. The CDR3 sequence is CASSESSAFRNTIYF. The CDR3 DNA follows: TGCGCCAGCAGTGAGAGCTCCGCATTCAGAAACACCATATATTTT.

The table lists this clone with a few counts. The chain combines TRBV2 with TRBJ2-6; possible D gene TRBD1, 5 bases. This CDR3 has 16 residues. CDR1 SNHLY and CDR2 FYNNEI come from the germline V gene. The V end was cut by 6 bases, the J end by 0 bases, with 12 bases between. The CDR3 DNA follows: TGTGCCAGCAGGGGGCAGGGTCTCTCTGGGGCCAACGTCCTGACTTTC. It specifies CASRGQGLSGANVLTF.

This chain connects TRBV28 to TRBJ1-5; D not resolved. This CDR3 region has 14 residues. Germline loops: CDR1 MDHEN, CDR2 SYDVKM. V lost 8 bases and J 6 bases, leaving 17 bases between the germline ends. CDR3 sequence (DNA): TGTGCCAGCTCCATCCCGACATTTGTTCAGCCCCAGCATTTT. Translating gives CASSIPTFVQPQHF.

This chain connects TRBV14 to TRBJ1-1; D not resolved. Germline CDR1 SGHDN, CDR2 FVKESK. Trimming removed 6 bases at V and 4 bases at J, with 15 bases between. The CDR3 totals 14 residues. CDR3: CASSYAPYGTEAFF. The CDR3 coding sequence is TGTGCCAGCAGTTATGCCCCTTACGGCACTGAAGCTTTCTTT.

V and J are TRBV24-1 and TRBJ2-7, with 8 positions matching TRBD2. The J segment lost 5 bases and the V segment lost 7 bases, leaving 9 bases of the junction unmatched. CDR1 and CDR2 from the germline V gene are KGHDR and SFDVKD. The CDR3 has 14 amino acids. The CDR3 sequence is CATSDGGGLDEQYF. The CDR3 coding sequence is TGTGCCACCAGCGACGGGGGGGGGCTTGACGAGCAGTACTTC.

V usage is TRBV18 and J usage is TRBJ1-2, with D maybe TRBD1 (6 bases). Trimming pared 3 bases from V and 4 bases from J, leaving 12 bases between. Germline V gives CDR1 KGHSH, CDR2 LQKENI. This CDR3 has 14 residues. The CDR3 region is CASSPTGTSYGYTF. CDR3 in DNA: TGTGCCAGCTCACCCACAGGGACGAGCTATGGCTACACCTTC.